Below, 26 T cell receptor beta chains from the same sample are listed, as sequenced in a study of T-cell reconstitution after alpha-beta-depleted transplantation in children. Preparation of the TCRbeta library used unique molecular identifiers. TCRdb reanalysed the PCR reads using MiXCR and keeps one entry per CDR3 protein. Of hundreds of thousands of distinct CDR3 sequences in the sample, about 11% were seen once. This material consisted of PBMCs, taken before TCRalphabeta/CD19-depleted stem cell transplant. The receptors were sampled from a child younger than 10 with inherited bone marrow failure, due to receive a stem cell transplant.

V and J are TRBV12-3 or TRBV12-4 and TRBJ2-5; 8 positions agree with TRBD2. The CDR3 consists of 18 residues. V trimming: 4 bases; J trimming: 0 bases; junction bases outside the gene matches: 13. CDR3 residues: CASSSEHGLALYQETQYF. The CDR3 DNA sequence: TGTGCCAGCAGTTCCGAACATGGACTAGCCTTGTACCAAGAGACCCAGTACTTC.

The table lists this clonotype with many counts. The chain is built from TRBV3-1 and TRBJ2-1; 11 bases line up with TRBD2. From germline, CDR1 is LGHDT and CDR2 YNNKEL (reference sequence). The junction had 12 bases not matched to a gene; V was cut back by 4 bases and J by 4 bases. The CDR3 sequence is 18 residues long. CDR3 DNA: TGTGCCAGCAGCCCGCAAGTCAGACTAGCGGGATTTTACAATGAGCAGTTCTTC. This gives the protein CASSPQVRLAGFYNEQFF.

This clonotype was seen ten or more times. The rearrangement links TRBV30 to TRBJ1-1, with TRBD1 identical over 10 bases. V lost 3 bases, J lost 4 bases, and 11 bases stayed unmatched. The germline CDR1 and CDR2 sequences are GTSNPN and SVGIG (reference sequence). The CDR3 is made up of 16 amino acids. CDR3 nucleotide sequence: TGTGCCTGGAGCGTAAAACCGGGACAGGGGACCACTGAAGCTTTCTTT. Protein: CAWSVKPGQGTTEAFF.

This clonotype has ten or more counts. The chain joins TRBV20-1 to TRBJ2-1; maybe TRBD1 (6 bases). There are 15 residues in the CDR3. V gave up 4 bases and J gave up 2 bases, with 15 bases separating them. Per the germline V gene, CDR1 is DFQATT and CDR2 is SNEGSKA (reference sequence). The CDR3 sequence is CSANDRFITYNEQFF. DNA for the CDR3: TGCAGTGCTAACGACAGGTTCATTACCTACAATGAGCAGTTCTTC.

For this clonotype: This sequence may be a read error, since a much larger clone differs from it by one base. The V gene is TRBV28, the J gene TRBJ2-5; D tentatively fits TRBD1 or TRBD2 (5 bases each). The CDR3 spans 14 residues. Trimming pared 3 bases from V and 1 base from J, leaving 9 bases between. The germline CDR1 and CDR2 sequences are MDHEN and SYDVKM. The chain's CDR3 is CASSFRDGQETQYF. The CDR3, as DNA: TGTGCCAGCAGTTTTCGGGACGGCCAAGAGACCCAGTACTTC. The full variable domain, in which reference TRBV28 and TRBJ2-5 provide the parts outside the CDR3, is DVKVTQSSRYLVKRTGEKVFLECVQDMDHENMFWYRQDPGLGLRLIYFSYDVKMKEKGDIPEGYSVSREKKERFSLILESASTNQTSMYLCASSFRDGQETQYFGPGTRLLVL.

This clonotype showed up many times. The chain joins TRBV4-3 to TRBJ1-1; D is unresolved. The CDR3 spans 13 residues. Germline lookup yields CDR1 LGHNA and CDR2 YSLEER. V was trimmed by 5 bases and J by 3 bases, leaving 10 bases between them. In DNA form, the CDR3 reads TGCGCCAGCAGCTCCCCCCTGGACACTGAAGCTTTCTTT. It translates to CASSSPLDTEAFF.

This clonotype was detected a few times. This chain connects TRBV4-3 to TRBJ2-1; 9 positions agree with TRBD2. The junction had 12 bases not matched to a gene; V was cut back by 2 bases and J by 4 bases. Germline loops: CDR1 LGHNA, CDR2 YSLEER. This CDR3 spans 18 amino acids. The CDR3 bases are TGCGCCAGCAGCCAATCGCGAGTAGCGGGAGTAGGGTACAATGAGCAGTTCTTC. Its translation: CASSQSRVAGVGYNEQFF.

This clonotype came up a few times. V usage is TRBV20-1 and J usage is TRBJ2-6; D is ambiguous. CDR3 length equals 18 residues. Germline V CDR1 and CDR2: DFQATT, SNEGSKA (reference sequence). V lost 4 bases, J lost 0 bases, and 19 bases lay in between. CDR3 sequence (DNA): TGCAGTGCTACGTTCCGGGCACTCCAATTCTCTGGGGCCAACGTCCTGACTTTC. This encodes CSATFRALQFSGANVLTF.

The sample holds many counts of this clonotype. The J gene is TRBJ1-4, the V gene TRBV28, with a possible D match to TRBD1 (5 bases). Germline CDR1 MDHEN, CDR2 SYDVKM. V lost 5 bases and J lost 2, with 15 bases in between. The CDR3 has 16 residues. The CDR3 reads CASSALREATNEKLFF. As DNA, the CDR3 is TGTGCCAGCAGTGCGCTCAGGGAAGCCACTAATGAAAAACTGTTTTTT.

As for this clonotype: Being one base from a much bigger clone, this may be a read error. CDR3 DNA sequence: TGCGCCAGCAGCCTAGGGACAGGGGGCTGGGAGACCCAGCACTTC. Its protein is CASSLGTGGWETQHF. The chain has TRBV5-1 and TRBJ2-5, with 12 positions matching TRBD1. CDR1 and CDR2 (germline): SGHRS, YFSETQ. This CDR3 contains 15 residues.

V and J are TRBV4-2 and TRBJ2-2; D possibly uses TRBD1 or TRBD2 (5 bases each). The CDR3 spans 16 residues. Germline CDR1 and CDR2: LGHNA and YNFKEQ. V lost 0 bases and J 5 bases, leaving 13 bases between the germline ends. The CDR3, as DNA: TGTGCCAGCAGCCAAGATGCTAGCAGGGAGACCGGGGAGCTGTTTTTT. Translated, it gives CASSQDASRETGELFF.

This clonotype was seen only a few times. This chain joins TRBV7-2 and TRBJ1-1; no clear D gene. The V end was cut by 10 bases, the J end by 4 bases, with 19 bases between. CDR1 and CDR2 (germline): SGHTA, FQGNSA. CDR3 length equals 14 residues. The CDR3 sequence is CATESEAGVTEAFF. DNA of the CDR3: TGTGCCACCGAGAGTGAGGCCGGGGTCACTGAAGCTTTCTTT. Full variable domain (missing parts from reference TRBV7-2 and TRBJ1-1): GAGVSQSPSNKVTEKGKDVELRCDPISGHTALYWYRQSLGQGLEFLIYFQGNSAPDKSGLPSDRFSAERTGGSVSTLTIQRTQQEDSAVYLCATESEAGVTEAFFGQGTRLTVV.

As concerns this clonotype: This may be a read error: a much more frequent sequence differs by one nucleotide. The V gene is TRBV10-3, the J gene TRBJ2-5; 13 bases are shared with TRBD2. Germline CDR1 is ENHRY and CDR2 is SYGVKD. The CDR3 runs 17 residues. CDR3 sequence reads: CATSEPELAGGPETQYF. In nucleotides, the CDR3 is TGTGCCACCAGTGAGCCCGAACTAGCGGGAGGGCCCGAGACCCAGTACTTC.

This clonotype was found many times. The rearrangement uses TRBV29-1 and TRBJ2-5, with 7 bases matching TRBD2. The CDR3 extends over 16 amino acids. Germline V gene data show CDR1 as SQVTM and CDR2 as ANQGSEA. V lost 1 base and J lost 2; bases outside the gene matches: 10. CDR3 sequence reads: CSVEAERGRTQETQYF. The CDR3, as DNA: TGCAGCGTTGAAGCGGAGCGGGGTAGGACTCAAGAGACCCAGTACTTC.

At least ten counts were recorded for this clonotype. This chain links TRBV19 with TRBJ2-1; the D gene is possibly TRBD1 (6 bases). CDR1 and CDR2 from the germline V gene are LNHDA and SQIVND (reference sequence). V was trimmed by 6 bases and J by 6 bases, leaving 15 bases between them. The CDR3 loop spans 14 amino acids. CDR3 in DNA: TGTGCCAGTAGCCCGCTCGACAGGACCAATGAGCAGTTCTTC. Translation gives CASSPLDRTNEQFF.

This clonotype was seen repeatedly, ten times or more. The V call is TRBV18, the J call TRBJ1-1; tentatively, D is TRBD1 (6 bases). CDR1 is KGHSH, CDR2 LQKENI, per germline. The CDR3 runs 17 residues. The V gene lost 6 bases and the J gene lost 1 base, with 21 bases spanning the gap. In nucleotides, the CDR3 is TGTGCCAGCTCCCCAACTCCCAGGGGAGTAGGGAACACTGAAGCTTTCTTT. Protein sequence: CASSPTPRGVGNTEAFF. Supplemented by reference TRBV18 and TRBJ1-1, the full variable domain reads NAGVMQNPRHLVRRRGQEARLRCSPMKGHSHVYWYRQLPEEGLKFMVYLQKENIIDESGMPKERFSAEFPKEGPSILRIQQVVRGDSAAYFCASSPTPRGVGNTEAFFGQGTRLTVV.

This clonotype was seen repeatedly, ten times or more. The CDR3 here is CSTRLAGVETGELFF. CDR3 nucleotide sequence: TGCAGCACGAGACTAGCGGGAGTGGAGACCGGGGAGCTGTTTTTT. J is TRBJ2-2 and V is TRBV29-1; 12 nucleotides align to TRBD2. Trimming removed 8 bases from V and 5 bases from J; junction bases left unmatched: 9. Germline values: CDR1 SQVTM, CDR2 ANQGSEA. CDR3 length: 15 residues.

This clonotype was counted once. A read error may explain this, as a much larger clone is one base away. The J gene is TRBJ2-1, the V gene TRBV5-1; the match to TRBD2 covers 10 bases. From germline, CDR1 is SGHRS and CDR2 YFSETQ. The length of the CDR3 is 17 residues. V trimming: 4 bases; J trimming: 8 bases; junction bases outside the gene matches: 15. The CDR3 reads CASSSLALAGDLDEQFF. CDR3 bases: TGCGCCAGCAGCAGTCTCGCTCTAGCGGGAGATCTCGATGAGCAGTTCTTC. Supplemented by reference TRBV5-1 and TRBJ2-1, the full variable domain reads KAGVTQTPRYLIKTRGQQVTLSCSPISGHRSVSWYQQTPGQGLQFLFEYFSETQRNKGNFPGRFSGRQFSNSRSEMNVSTLELGDSALYLCASSSLALAGDLDEQFFGPGTRLTVL.

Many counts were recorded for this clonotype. The CDR3 sequence: CSVEESGEENYGYTF. As DNA, the CDR3 is TGCAGCGTTGAAGAATCAGGGGAGGAAAACTATGGCTACACCTTC. This rearrangement joins TRBV29-1 to TRBJ1-2; D might be TRBD1 (6 bases). The CDR3 spans 15 residues. V lost 0 bases, J lost 2 bases, and 13 bases lay in between. CDR1 and CDR2 from the germline V gene are SQVTM and ANQGSEA.

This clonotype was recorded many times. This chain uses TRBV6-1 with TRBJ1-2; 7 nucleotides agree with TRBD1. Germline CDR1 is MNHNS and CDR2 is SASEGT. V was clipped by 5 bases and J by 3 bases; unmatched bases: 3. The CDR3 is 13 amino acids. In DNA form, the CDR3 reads TGTGCCAGCAGTATGGGACAGCACTATGGCTACACCTTC. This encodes CASSMGQHYGYTF.

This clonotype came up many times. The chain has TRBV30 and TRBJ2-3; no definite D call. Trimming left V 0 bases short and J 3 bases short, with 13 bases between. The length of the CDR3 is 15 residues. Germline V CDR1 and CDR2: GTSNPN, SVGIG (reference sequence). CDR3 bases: TGTGCCTGGAGTGTGGGTGCCCGGGTTACAGATACGCAGTATTTT. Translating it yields CAWSVGARVTDTQYF.

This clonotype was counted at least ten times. The CDR3 reads CATSRDPKETQYF. In DNA, the CDR3 is TGTGCCACCAGCAGAGATCCGAAAGAGACCCAGTACTTC. V and J are TRBV15 and TRBJ2-5; no clear D. There are 13 residues in the CDR3. Looked up from germline, CDR1 is LNHNV and CDR2 is YYDKDF (reference sequence). The V gene lost 0 bases and the J gene lost 3 bases, with 5 bases spanning the gap.

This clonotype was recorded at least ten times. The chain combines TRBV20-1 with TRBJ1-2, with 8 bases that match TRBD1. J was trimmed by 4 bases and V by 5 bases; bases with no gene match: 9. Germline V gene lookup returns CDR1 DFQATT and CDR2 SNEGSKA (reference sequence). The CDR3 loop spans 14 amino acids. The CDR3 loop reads CSAAGQGGSYGYTF. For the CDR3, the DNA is TGCAGTGCTGCAGGACAGGGAGGAAGCTATGGCTACACCTTC.

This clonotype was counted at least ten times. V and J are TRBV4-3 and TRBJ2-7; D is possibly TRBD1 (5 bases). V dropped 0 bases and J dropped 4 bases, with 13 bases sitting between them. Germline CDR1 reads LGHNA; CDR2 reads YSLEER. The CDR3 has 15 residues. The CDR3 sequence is CASSQELQAYYEQYF. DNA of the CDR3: TGCGCCAGCAGCCAAGAATTACAGGCCTATTACGAGCAGTACTTC.

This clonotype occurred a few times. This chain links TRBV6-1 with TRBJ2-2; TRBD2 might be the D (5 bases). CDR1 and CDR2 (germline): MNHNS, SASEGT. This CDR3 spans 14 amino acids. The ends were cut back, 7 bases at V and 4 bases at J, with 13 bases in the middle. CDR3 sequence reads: CASTTGSGTGELFF. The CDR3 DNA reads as TGTGCCAGCACCACGGGGTCGGGCACCGGGGAGCTGTTTTTT.

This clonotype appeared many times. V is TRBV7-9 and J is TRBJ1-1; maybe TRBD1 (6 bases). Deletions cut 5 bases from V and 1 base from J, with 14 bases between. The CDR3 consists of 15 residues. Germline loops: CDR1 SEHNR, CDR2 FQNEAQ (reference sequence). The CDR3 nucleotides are TGTGCCAGCAGCGCAACCGGGACAAAGAACACTGAAGCTTTCTTT. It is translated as CASSATGTKNTEAFF.